A single sample is the source of the 15 T cell receptor beta chains below, sequenced in a study of cytomegalovirus exposure and HLA in healthy donors. Primers: 60 Vbeta forward and 13 Jbeta reverse. Assay used: immunoSEQ multiplex PCR; TCRdb lists only in-frame clones, some missing. The sample has more than 50,000 clones, less than 90% seen once. The material sequenced was PBMCs. The receptors come from a female donor in good health and CMV-seronegative.

This clone was counted between two and nine times. The chain combines TRBV5-1 with TRBJ2-1; 11 bases match TRBD1. This CDR3 contains 17 residues. Per the germline V gene, CDR1 is SGHRS and CDR2 is YFSETQ. J gave up 8 bases and V 2 bases, and 12 bases lay outside the gene matches. CDR3 loop: CASSLSPPGQGGDEQFF. DNA of the CDR3: TGCGCCAGCAGCTTAAGCCCCCCGGGACAGGGGGGGGATGAGCAGTTCTTC. The full variable domain, rest sourced from reference TRBV5-1 and TRBJ2-1, is KAGVTQTPRYLIKTRGQQVTLSCSPISGHRSVSWYQQTPGQGLQFLFEYFSETQRNKGNFPGRFSGRQFSNSRSEMNVSTLELGDSALYLCASSLSPPGQGGDEQFFGPGTRLTVL.

CDR3: CASSPLEGQLLRARNSPLHF. DNA of the CDR3: TGTGCCAGCAGTCCCCTGGAGGGGCAGTTATTGAGGGCTCGAAATTCACCCCTCCACTTT. The chain employs TRBV28 and TRBJ1-6; D is possibly TRBD1 (5 bases). This CDR3 is 20 amino acids long. Per germline, CDR1 MDHEN and CDR2 SYDVKM. V was clipped by 5 bases and J by 7 bases, with 30 bases between them.

Only a few counts were recorded for this clone. V gene TRBV6-1 combines with J gene TRBJ1-1; possibly TRBD1 for D (5 bases). The germline CDR1 and CDR2 sequences are MNHNS and SASEGT. CDR3 length: 15 residues. Trimming took off 5 bases at V and 1 base at J, with 14 bases between the two ends. The CDR3 here is CASSTLETANTEAFF. In nucleotides, the CDR3 is TGTGCCAGCAGTACTCTCGAGACAGCGAACACTGAAGCTTTCTTT.

This chain joins TRBV7-9 and TRBJ1-2; D is possibly TRBD1 (6 bases). CDR3 size: 12 residues. Germline V gene sequence: CDR1 SEHNR, CDR2 FQNEAQ (reference sequence). The V end was cut by 2 bases, the J end by 5 bases, with 6 bases between. The CDR3 spells CASSLQGYGYTF. Here the CDR3 DNA reads TGTGCCAGCAGCTTACAGGGGTATGGCTACACCTTC.

This chain links TRBV28 with TRBJ2-7; 8 bases line up with TRBD2. After removal of 6 bases from V and 7 bases from J, the junction contained 14 bases not matched to a gene. The CDR3 contains 15 residues. From germline, CDR1 is MDHEN and CDR2 SYDVKM. CDR3 nucleotides: TGTGCCAGCAGAGCTACTAGCGGAGCGCTCAGAGAGCAGTACTTC. Translating it yields CASRATSGALREQYF. The full variable domain, rest sourced from reference TRBV28 and TRBJ2-7, is DVKVTQSSRYLVKRTGEKVFLECVQDMDHENMFWYRQDPGLGLRLIYFSYDVKMKEKGDIPEGYSVSREKKERFSLILESASTNQTSMYLCASRATSGALREQYFGPGTRLTVT.

This clone was seen only a few times. This chain links TRBV4-2 with TRBJ1-3; TRBD1 might be the D (6 bases). Germline V gene data show CDR1 as LGHNA and CDR2 as YNFKEQ. V gave up 1 base and J gave up 4 bases, with 14 bases separating them. The CDR3 sequence is 16 residues long. The CDR3 reads CASSQAQGFEGNTIYF. The DNA for the CDR3 is TGTGCCAGCAGCCAAGCACAGGGCTTCGAGGGAAACACCATATATTTT.

The chain joins TRBV19 to TRBJ1-5, with 9 nucleotides matching TRBD1. The V and J ends lost 1 base and 7 bases, in that order; junction bases with no gene match: 11. Germline CDR1 LNHDA, CDR2 SQIVND (reference sequence). This CDR3 is built from 17 residues. For the CDR3, the DNA is TGTGCCAGTAGTATAGTCAACAGGGGGCGTATCACCCAGCCCCAGCATTTT. It specifies CASSIVNRGRITQPQHF.

V gene TRBV6-5 combines with J gene TRBJ2-7, with 9 nucleotides matching TRBD1. After removal of 0 bases from V and 2 bases from J, the junction contained 2 bases not matched to a gene. In germline, CDR1 is MNHEY, CDR2 SVGAGI. The CDR3 has 15 amino acids. The CDR3 nucleotides read TGTGCCAGCAGTTACTCTGGGACAGGGCCCTACGAGCAGTACTTC. It translates to CASSYSGTGPYEQYF.

The chain couples TRBV11-3 to TRBJ2-2; 10 bases agree with TRBD2. The CDR3 spans 17 residues. The germline V gene encodes CDR1 SGHNT and CDR2 YENEEA. V was pared by 2 bases and J by 4 bases, with 7 bases of the junction left unmatched. CDR3 DNA sequence: TGTGCCAGCAGCTTAACAGCGGGAGGGCCGCTCACCGGGGAGCTGTTTTTT. Protein sequence: CASSLTAGGPLTGELFF.

The chain combines TRBV15 with TRBJ1-2, with 7 bases that match TRBD1. The CDR3 is 15 amino acids. V lost 5 bases to trimming and J lost 4 bases; unmatched junction nucleotides: 10. Germline V gene sequence: CDR1 LNHNV, CDR2 YYDKDF (reference sequence). CDR3 amino acids: CATSLIGGQLYGYTF. The CDR3 DNA is TGTGCCACCAGCCTAATCGGGGGACAGCTCTATGGCTACACCTTC.

The V and J genes are TRBV19 and TRBJ2-1; possible D gene TRBD2, 8 bases. CDR1 is LNHDA, CDR2 SQIVND, per germline (reference sequence). The ends were cut back, 5 bases at V and 8 bases at J, with 28 bases in the middle. The CDR3 loop spans 18 amino acids. The CDR3: CASSFQGGAGGAADEQFF. In DNA form, the CDR3 reads TGTGCCAGTAGTTTCCAGGGGGGGGCGGGAGGTGCGGCGGATGAGCAGTTCTTC.

The chain is built from TRBV14 and TRBJ1-2; D is possibly TRBD1 (6 bases). The CDR3 runs to 15 residues. V lost 0 bases and J lost 5, with 13 bases in between. Germline CDR1 SGHDN, CDR2 FVKESK. In DNA, the CDR3 is TGTGCCAGCAGCCAAGATCAGGCAGGGGTATATGGCTACACCTTC. This codes for CASSQDQAGVYGYTF.

In the case of this clone: The junction differs from germline at one of its ends, possibly a read error. The chain carries TRBV7-7 and TRBJ2-3, with 8 positions matching TRBD2. Looked up from germline, CDR1 is SSHAT and CDR2 is FNYEAQ (reference sequence). The CDR3 is made up of 15 amino acids. Written as DNA, the CDR3 is TGTGCTAGCAGCTCAGGACTAGCTCCCACAGATACGCAGTATTTT. Protein: CASSSGLAPTDTQYF. Full variable domain (outside the CDR3, taken from reference TRBV7-7 and TRBJ2-3): GAGVSQSPRYKVTKRGQDVTLRCDPISSHATLYWYQQALGQGPEFLTYFNYEAQPDKSGLPSDRFSAERPEGSISTLTIQRTEQRDSAMYRCASSSGLAPTDTQYFGPGTRLTVL.

The V call is TRBV5-1, the J call TRBJ2-3; 9 bases match TRBD2. CDR3 length: 15 amino acids. CDR1 and CDR2 (germline): SGHRS, YFSETQ. V lost 7 bases to trimming and J lost 1 base; unmatched junction nucleotides: 7. CDR3 amino acids: CASLEASGGTDTQYF. CDR3 nucleotide sequence: TGCGCCAGCCTCGAGGCTAGCGGGGGCACAGATACGCAGTATTTT.

This rearrangement joins TRBV5-1 to TRBJ1-2, with 7 bases fitting TRBD1. J gave up 6 bases and V 4 bases, and 6 bases lay outside the gene matches. CDR3 length: 13 residues. The germline V gene encodes CDR1 SGHRS and CDR2 YFSETQ. The CDR3 reads CASSPSGTDGYTF. The DNA of the CDR3 is TGCGCCAGCAGCCCAAGTGGGACAGATGGCTACACCTTC. The full variable domain, with the rest looked up from reference TRBV5-1 and TRBJ1-2, is KAGVTQTPRYLIKTRGQQVTLSCSPISGHRSVSWYQQTPGQGLQFLFEYFSETQRNKGNFPGRFSGRQFSNSRSEMNVSTLELGDSALYLCASSPSGTDGYTFGSGTRLTVV.